The 20 T cell receptor beta chains in this list originate from one sample, sequenced in a study of STAT5B mutations in CD4+ large granular lymphocyte leukemia. Repertoires were generated with immunoSEQ multiplex PCR, while TCRdb's copy carries only in-frame clones and drops some. Of about 22,000 clones detected, 82% appear once; the ten largest clones hold roughly 8.6%. Sequencing was carried out using CD4+ T cells from blood buffy coats. These TCRs come from a human donor in good health.

The genes are TRBV2 and TRBJ1-1; D gene unclear. The CDR3 length is 11 residues. V was clipped by 4 bases and J by 0 bases, with 0 bases between them. The germline CDR1 and CDR2 sequences are SNHLY and FYNNEI. CDR3 region: CASSVNTEAFF. DNA of the CDR3: TGTGCCAGCAGTGTGAACACTGAAGCTTTCTTT.

The rearrangement uses TRBV12-5 and TRBJ2-7, with 7 bases identical to TRBD1. The V segment lost 4 bases and the J segment 6 bases; nucleotides outside the gene matches: 3. Germline lookup yields CDR1 LGHNT and CDR2 FRNRAP. The CDR3 runs 12 residues. CDR3 sequence: CASGSYRGEQYF. The DNA for the CDR3 is TGTGCTAGTGGTTCCTACAGGGGCGAGCAGTACTTC. Drawing the rest from reference TRBV12-5 and TRBJ2-7, the complete variable domain is DARVTQTPRHKVTEMGQEVTMRCQPILGHNTVFWYRQTMMQGLELLAYFRNRAPLDDSGMPKDRFSAEMPDATLATLKIQPSEPRDSAVYFCASGSYRGEQYFGPGTRLTVT.

This sequence joins TRBV29-1 and TRBJ2-7; 9 bases are a match to TRBD1. The V segment lost 1 base and the J segment 1 base; nucleotides outside the gene matches: 5. The CDR3 consists of 15 residues. Germline CDR1 and CDR2: SQVTM and ANQGSEA. The CDR3 sequence: CSVEGRQGVSYEQYF. The CDR3 region has the DNA TGCAGCGTTGAAGGGAGACAGGGGGTGTCCTACGAGCAGTACTTC.

V gene TRBV28 combines with J gene TRBJ2-7, with a possible D match to TRBD2 (7 bases). This CDR3 comprises 17 residues. V was clipped by 5 bases and J by 2 bases, with 22 bases between them. The V gene's germline CDR1 is MDHEN and CDR2 SYDVKM. This CDR3 is CASSPPLGAGATYEQYF. The CDR3, as DNA: TGTGCCAGCAGTCCTCCCCTCGGTGCGGGGGCCACCTACGAGCAGTACTTC.

The chain links TRBV7-2 to TRBJ2-1; 14 bases agree with TRBD2. The CDR3 totals 16 residues. The V segment lost 3 bases and the J segment 6 bases; nucleotides outside the gene matches: 4. The germline gives CDR1 SGHTA, CDR2 FQGNSA. CDR3 sequence (DNA): TGTGCCAGCAGCTTCCCGGGACTAGCGGGAGTCAATGAGCAGTTCTTC. Its translation: CASSFPGLAGVNEQFF. The full variable domain, with the rest looked up from reference TRBV7-2 and TRBJ2-1, is GAGVSQSPSNKVTEKGKDVELRCDPISGHTALYWYRQSLGQGLEFLIYFQGNSAPDKSGLPSDRFSAERTGGSVSTLTIQRTQQEDSAVYLCASSFPGLAGVNEQFFGPGTRLTVL.

The rearrangement links TRBV7-2 to TRBJ2-3, with no clear D. Trimming took off 5 bases at V and 4 bases at J, with 7 bases between the two ends. In germline, CDR1 is SGHTA, CDR2 FQGNSA. The length of the CDR3 is 12 residues. CDR3 loop: CASSTRSDTQYF. In nucleotides, the CDR3 is TGTGCCAGCAGCACCCGATCAGATACGCAGTATTTT.

Only a few counts were recorded for this clone. The rearrangement joins TRBV30 to TRBJ2-7; TRBD2 matches 10 bases. The CDR3 contains 14 residues. V lost 3 bases and J lost 4; bases outside the gene matches: 6. Germline loops: CDR1 GTSNPN, CDR2 SVGIG (reference sequence). CDR3 bases: TGTGCCTGGAGAGGGAGCGGGAGGGGTTACGAGCAGTACTTC. Amino acid sequence: CAWRGSGRGYEQYF.

CDR3 protein: CASSTRQGTNTEAFF. CDR3 DNA: TGTGCCAGTAGTACCCGACAGGGGACGAACACTGAAGCTTTCTTT. V and J are TRBV19 and TRBJ1-1; TRBD1 aligns across 8 bases. The germline V gene has CDR1 LNHDA and CDR2 SQIVND (reference sequence). Unmatched junction bases numbered 5, after V lost 4 bases and J lost 1 base. The CDR3 loop spans 15 amino acids.

CDR3 sequence: CASSEGGSGLNEQFF. In DNA, the CDR3 is TGTGCCAGCAGTGAAGGGGGCTCGGGTCTCAATGAGCAGTTCTTC. The J gene is TRBJ2-1, the V gene TRBV6-4; 7 bases map to TRBD1. Germline V gene data show CDR1 as MRHNA and CDR2 as SNTAGT. V shed 3 bases and J 6 bases; nucleotides not matched to a gene: 8. The CDR3 is 15 amino acids.

This clone was counted once. This chain links TRBV5-1 with TRBJ2-3; TRBD1 matches 12 bases. Trimming took 1 base from V and 6 from J; bases not matched to a gene: 6. The CDR3 sequence is 16 residues long. The germline CDR1 and CDR2 sequences are SGHRS and YFSETQ. CDR3 amino acids: CASSLQGTGGGDTQYF. Written as DNA, the CDR3 is TGCGCCAGCAGCTTGCAAGGGACAGGGGGCGGCGATACGCAGTATTTT.

V and J are TRBV7-7 and TRBJ2-5; TRBD2 agrees at 8 bases. The CDR3 has 14 residues. CDR1 is SSHAT, CDR2 FNYEAQ, per germline (reference sequence). J gave up 3 bases and V 0 bases, and 0 bases lay outside the gene matches. The CDR3, as DNA: TGTGCCAGCAGCTTAGCGGGACTAGAAGAGACCCAGTACTTC. This sequence encodes CASSLAGLEETQYF.

This chain connects TRBV5-1 to TRBJ2-3; 15 nucleotides align to TRBD2. The CDR3 runs to 18 residues. CDR1 and CDR2 from the germline V gene are SGHRS and YFSETQ. Germline trimming cut 4 bases from V and 5 bases from J; bases unmatched to any gene: 11. The CDR3 DNA sequence: TGCGCCAGCAGCCCGGGGACTAGCGGGGGGCCGGCTCGAGATACGCAGTATTTT. Its translation: CASSPGTSGGPARDTQYF.

J is TRBJ2-2 and V is TRBV27, with 7 bases matching TRBD1. Germline lookup yields CDR1 MNHEY and CDR2 SMNVEV (reference sequence). The V gene end was trimmed by 3 bases and the J gene end by 6 bases; junction bases not matched to a gene: 13. The CDR3 is 17 amino acids. As DNA, the CDR3 is TGTGCCAGCAGTTTTAGAACAGGGGCTACCGGGGCCGGGGAGCTGTTTTTT. It translates to CASSFRTGATGAGELFF.

This chain uses TRBV19 with TRBJ2-5; TRBD1 agrees at 9 bases. With the DNA end fitting TRBJ2-7 better, the J assignment may be wrong. CDR1 and CDR2 (germline): LNHDA, SQIVND (reference sequence). The CDR3 consists of 15 residues. The CDR3 spells CASSVGTGRFDEQYF. CDR3 in DNA: TGTGCCAGTAGTGTCGGGACAGGGAGATTCGACGAGCAGTACTTC.

This clone appeared a single time. The DNA for the CDR3 is TGTGCCAGCACCCAGGGTCGGAGCTCCTACAATGAGCAGTTCTTC. This translates into CASTQGRSSYNEQFF. V and J are TRBV7-2 and TRBJ2-1; D may be TRBD1 (5 bases). Germline V gives CDR1 SGHTA, CDR2 FQGNSA. This CDR3 comprises 15 residues. Trimming removed 7 bases from V and 0 bases from J, with 13 bases in between.

V is TRBV28 and J is TRBJ2-5, with 7 bases aligning to TRBD2. The V gene end was trimmed by 3 bases and the J gene end by 5 bases; junction bases not matched to a gene: 9. CDR1 MDHEN and CDR2 SYDVKM come from the germline V gene. The CDR3 has 15 amino acids. CDR3 sequence reads: CASSLIGRGPETQYF. In nucleotides, the CDR3 is TGTGCCAGCAGTTTGATTGGGAGGGGCCCCGAGACCCAGTACTTC.

The gene calls are TRBV2 and TRBJ1-3, with a possible D match to TRBD1 (6 bases). The CDR3 contains 13 residues. Trimming stripped 6 bases from V and 7 bases from J, with 13 bases between. Germline V CDR1 and CDR2: SNHLY, FYNNEI. CDR3: CASRGDILNTIYF. For the CDR3, the DNA is TGTGCCAGCAGAGGGGACATTCTGAACACCATATATTTT.

V usage is TRBV29-1 and J usage is TRBJ1-1; no clear D. CDR1 and CDR2 from the germline V gene are SQVTM and ANQGSEA. With 4 bases removed from V and 6 bases from J, the gap between germline ends came to 9 bases. The CDR3 runs to 11 residues. As DNA, the CDR3 is TGCAGCGTTGCTGAGAGATCTGAAGCTTTCTTT. Encoded protein: CSVAERSEAFF.

The chain recombines TRBV7-8 with TRBJ2-7; D may be TRBD1 (5 bases). The germline gives CDR1 SGHVS, CDR2 FQNEAQ. V was cut by 2 bases and J by 4 bases, with 6 bases left in between. CDR3 length equals 12 residues. The CDR3 coding sequence is TGTGCCAGCAGCTTATCAGGGTACGAGCAGTACTTC. This sequence encodes CASSLSGYEQYF.

J is TRBJ1-2 and V is TRBV5-4; 7 bases map to TRBD1. This CDR3 has 16 amino acids. With V trimmed by 6 bases and J by 2 bases, 13 bases remained unmatched. Germline CDR1 reads SGHNT; CDR2 reads YYREEE (reference sequence). The CDR3 nucleotides are TGTGCCAGCAACCCCGGGGGAGGGGGCCTAAACTATGGCTACACCTTC. This sequence encodes CASNPGGGGLNYGYTF.